The clone carrying this TCR beta chain was seen once. The CDR3 consists of 14 residues. Per the germline V gene, CDR1 is GTSNPN and CDR2 is SVGIG (reference sequence). Losses at the gene ends were 0 bases for V and 3 bases for J; bases not matched to a gene: 1. The data were produced by immunoSEQ multiplex PCR, yet TCRdb's version contains in-frame clones alone and is incomplete. Of around 40,000 clones in the sample, 90% were seen once. These data come from a study of T cell changes during pregnancy in multiple sclerosis. This chain connects TRBV30 to TRBJ2-3; 9 bases are shared with TRBD2. Sequenced here: CD4+ T cells from peripheral blood mononuclear cells, sampled in the first trimester of pregnancy. This receptor was obtained from a female donor in good health, enrolled as a control in a pregnancy study. CDR3 DNA: TGTGCCTGGAGTGTCAGCGGGGGGACAGATACGCAGTATTTT. The encoded protein is CAWSVSGGTDTQYF. Full variable domain (missing parts from reference TRBV30 and TRBJ2-3): SQTIHQWPATLVQPVGSPLSLECTVEGTSNPNLYWYRQAAGRGLQLLFYSVGIGQISSEVPQNLSASRPQDRQFILSSKKLLLSDSGFYLCAWSVSGGTDTQYFGPGTRLTVL.